The 9 T cell receptor beta chains presented below share a single source sample, sequenced in a study of T cell responses to AZD1222 COVID-19 vaccine. Produced via immunoSEQ multiplex PCR; TCRdb's table is partial and in-frame only. The top ten hold 4.1% of the sample, which has about 130,000 clones, approximately 80% seen once. This specimen consisted of peripheral blood, obtained on day 0 of AZD1222 vaccination. These receptor sequences come from an adult in good health.

V gene TRBV4-2 combines with J gene TRBJ1-1, with D maybe TRBD1 (6 bases). The CDR3 length is 15 residues. Trimming shortened V by 2 bases and J by 2 bases, and 12 bases separated the two germline ends. Germline loops: CDR1 LGHNA, CDR2 YNFKEQ. In nucleotides, the CDR3 is TGTGCCAGCAGCCAATCCCGACAGGCAAACACTGAAGCTTTCTTT. Translated: CASSQSRQANTEAFF.

V and J are TRBV19 and TRBJ1-1, with D hard to call. CDR1 and CDR2 from the germline V gene are LNHDA and SQIVND (reference sequence). The CDR3 contains 12 residues. V lost 1 base and J 6 bases, leaving 6 bases between the germline ends. CDR3 nucleotides: TGTGCCAGTAGTATAGGTGAAGCTGAAGCTTTCTTT. Protein: CASSIGEAEAFF.

This chain joins TRBV4-1 and TRBJ1-1; no clear D gene. The ends were cut back, 5 bases at V and 5 bases at J, with 15 bases in the middle. The germline V gene has CDR1 MGHRA and CDR2 YSYEKL. The CDR3 extends over 14 amino acids. The CDR3 region is CASSDKRGTTEAFF. The CDR3, as DNA: TGCGCCAGCAGCGATAAGCGGGGTACGACTGAAGCTTTCTTT.

V is TRBV19 and J is TRBJ2-7; D may be TRBD2 (6 bases). The CDR3 covers 17 residues. Trimming left V 5 bases short and J 2 bases short, with 22 bases between. The germline gives CDR1 LNHDA, CDR2 SQIVND (reference sequence). The CDR3 reads CASSAIAGTATTYEQYF. In DNA form, the CDR3 reads TGTGCCAGTAGTGCGATAGCCGGGACTGCGACGACCTACGAGCAGTACTTC. Together with reference TRBV19 and TRBJ2-7, the CDR3 gives the full variable domain: DGGITQSPKYLFRKEGQNVTLSCEQNLNHDAMYWYRQDPGQGLRLIYYSQIVNDFQKGDIAEGYSVSREKKESFPLTVTSAQKNPTAFYLCASSAIAGTATTYEQYFGPGTRLTVT.

The chain joins TRBV11-1 to TRBJ1-2, with TRBD1 identical over 8 bases. V gave up 3 bases and J gave up 6 bases; unmatched junction bases: 6. The germline V gene has CDR1 SGHAT and CDR2 FQDESV (reference sequence). The CDR3 is made up of 14 amino acids. This CDR3 is CASSFSGGANGYTF. CDR3 nucleotides: TGTGCCAGCAGCTTCTCAGGGGGCGCGAATGGCTACACCTTC.

V is TRBV28 and J is TRBJ1-1, with D tentatively TRBD1 (6 bases). Per the germline V gene, CDR1 is MDHEN and CDR2 is SYDVKM. This CDR3 region has 12 residues. V gave up 6 bases and J gave up 9 bases, with 14 bases separating them. The CDR3 sequence is CASRMRDKQAFF. The CDR3 region has the DNA TGTGCCAGCAGGATGCGGGACAAGCAAGCTTTCTTT.

This chain connects TRBV7-9 to TRBJ1-5; possibly TRBD1 for D (6 bases). Trimming took off 4 bases at V and 13 bases at J, with 26 bases between the two ends. CDR3 size: 16 residues. CDR1 is SEHNR and CDR2 is FQNEAQ in the germline V gene (reference sequence). CDR3: CASSSFPREGGQIQHF. CDR3 bases: TGTGCCAGCAGCTCCTTCCCCCGGGAAGGGGGGCAGATACAGCATTTT.

The chain has TRBV3-1 (or the pseudogene TRBV3-2) and TRBJ2-1, with D possibly matching TRBD2 (5 bases). V lost 4 bases and J lost 6, with 16 bases in between. The CDR3 runs to 15 residues. Germline V gives CDR1 LGHDT, CDR2 YNNKEL (reference sequence). The CDR3 DNA reads TGTGCCAGCAGCCCCAGACGAGGGTACCCCAATGAGCAGTTCTTC. Its translation: CASSPRRGYPNEQFF.

The sample holds one count of this clone. This chain connects TRBV30 to TRBJ1-5; D remains ambiguous. Germline lookup yields CDR1 GTSNPN and CDR2 SVGIG (reference sequence). V lost 1 base, J lost 7 bases, and 8 bases lay in between. This CDR3 is 12 amino acids long. CDR3 DNA: TGTGCCTGGAGTGGGGCCGGACAGCCCCAGCATTTT. It encodes CAWSGAGQPQHF. Looking up the rest from reference TRBV30 and TRBJ1-5 gives the full variable domain: SQTIHQWPATLVQPVGSPLSLECTVEGTSNPNLYWYRQAAGRGLQLLFYSVGIGQISSEVPQNLSASRPQDRQFILSSKKLLLSDSGFYLCAWSGAGQPQHFGDGTRLSIL.